This entry describes one T cell receptor (beta chain). The antigen is not known. Germline V CDR1 and CDR2: SGHTA, FQGNSA. Between the trimmed V and J ends, which lost 1 base and 4 bases, there was a span of 10 bases. The CDR3 extends over 14 amino acids. The data were taken from a study of T-cell memory formation after mild COVID-19. With constant-segment primers, 5'RACE yielded cDNA libraries of TCR alpha and TCR beta that carried sample barcodes and UMIs. TCRdb passed the 5' RACE reads through MiXCR, listing each CDR3 protein once. Of around 440,000 distinct CDR3 sequences in the sample, 18% are singletons; the top ten hold roughly an eighth. Overall study results and limits: Contracting clones localized mainly to CM and EM when CD4+ and mainly to EMRA when CD8+. Certain responding clones were present in pre-infection memory, suggesting participation of cross-reactive memory.

Input material: PBMCs or a T cell subset sorted from them (not recorded which). The V gene is TRBV7-2, the J gene TRBJ1-2, with D possibly matching TRBD1 (5 bases). This TCR came from an adult woman who had mild COVID-19 (a few samples of this study predate the infection). Cell type and time point are not known. CDR3 residues: CASSLEPGIYGYTF. Written as DNA, the CDR3 is TGTGCCAGCAGCTTAGAGCCAGGGATCTATGGCTACACCTTC.